This paragraph covers one TCR beta chain sequence. Its antigen remains unknown. The sample belongs to a study of T cells in Graves' hyperthyroidism and ophthalmopathy. The overall study: Peripheral blood sampling occurred at initial diagnosis, before any treatment.

The CDR3 contains 15 residues. Trimming cost V 3 bases and J 0 bases, with 12 bases left between them. Stable disease denoted Graves' hyperthyroidism without ophthalmopathy progression within 18 months. Diagnoses rested on clinical symptoms, serum thyroxine and TRAb, thyroid ultrasound and orbital computed tomography. The TCR beta CDR3 regions underwent amplification using RNA transcripts as the source. With the HTBI primer set, the TCR CDR3 went through a first round of RT-PCR. TCRdb re-called the multiplex PCR reads with MiXCR, one entry per CDR3 protein. The sample includes hundreds of thousands of distinct CDR3 sequences, just over 35% of them seen just once. General study findings and limits: Prediction of ophthalmopathy progression came a median roughly 6.7 months pre-onset.

The sequenced sample consisted of blood. The receptor was isolated from a woman aged 40 to 50 with Graves' hyperthyroidism. The chain has TRBV12-3 or TRBV12-4 and TRBJ2-7; D is perhaps TRBD2 (6 bases). CDR3 loop: CASSFGAGSSYEQYF. The DNA for the CDR3 is TGTGCCAGCAGTTTCGGGGCGGGGAGCTCCTACGAGCAGTACTTC.